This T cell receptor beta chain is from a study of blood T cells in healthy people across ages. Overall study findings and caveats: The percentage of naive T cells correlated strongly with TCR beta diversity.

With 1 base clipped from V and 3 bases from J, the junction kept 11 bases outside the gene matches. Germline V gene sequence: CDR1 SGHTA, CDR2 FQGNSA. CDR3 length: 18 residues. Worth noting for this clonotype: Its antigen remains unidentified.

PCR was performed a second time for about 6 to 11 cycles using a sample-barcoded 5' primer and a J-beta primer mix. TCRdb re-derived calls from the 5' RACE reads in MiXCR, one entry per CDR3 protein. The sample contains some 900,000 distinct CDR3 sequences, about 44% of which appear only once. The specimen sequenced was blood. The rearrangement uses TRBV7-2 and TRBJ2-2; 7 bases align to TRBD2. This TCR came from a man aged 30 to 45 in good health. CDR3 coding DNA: TGTGCCAGCAGCTTAGTAAAAGGCGGGGGAACTCACACCGGGGAGCTGTTTTTT. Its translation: CASSLVKGGGTHTGELFF. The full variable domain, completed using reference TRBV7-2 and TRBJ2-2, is GAGVSQSPSNKVTEKGKDVELRCDPISGHTALYWYRQSLGQGLEFLIYFQGNSAPDKSGLPSDRFSAERTGGSVSTLTIQRTQQEDSAVYLCASSLVKGGGTHTGELFFGEGSRLTVL.